One sample yielded the 31 T cell receptor beta chains listed below, sequenced in a study of vaccination effects on CD4 cells after COVID-19. Antigen-specific CD4+ T cells were expanded with viral peptide pools in the ViraFEST assay before sequencing. A roughly 11-day culture period preceded the isolation of CD4+ T cells. All participants had two doses of either the BNT162b2 or mRNA-1273 vaccine. The assay was immunoSEQ multiplex PCR, and TCRdb's table has in-frame clones only and misses some. The data contain tens of thousands of clones, roughly 73% of them singletons. The antigens of these receptors remain unknown. This material consisted of CD4+ T cells from PBMCs cultured with HCoV-229E spike peptides, taken after COVID-19 vaccination. The receptor source for this set is a human donor who received a COVID-19 vaccine.

The gene calls are TRBV7-2 and TRBJ2-3, with TRBD1 matching over 7 bases. The CDR3 sequence is 16 residues long. J was trimmed by 0 bases and V by 4 bases; bases with no gene match: 7. Germline CDR1 is SGHTA and CDR2 is FQGNSA. The CDR3 nucleotides are TGTGCCAGCAGCTCAAGGACAGGACCTAGCACAGATACGCAGTATTTT. It codes for CASSSRTGPSTDTQYF.

This clone has just one count. The chain recombines TRBV6-4 with TRBJ2-7; 7 nucleotides line up with TRBD1. CDR3 size: 16 residues. Germline V gene data show CDR1 as MRHNA and CDR2 as SNTAGT. V was pared by 2 bases and J by 2 bases, with 9 bases of the junction left unmatched. The CDR3 loop is CASSDPGTVGPYEQYV. Written as DNA, the CDR3 is TGTGCCAGCAGTGACCCAGGGACAGTCGGCCCCTACGAGCAGTACGTC.

This clone was picked up one time. The rearrangement joins TRBV6-6 to TRBJ1-2, with D possibly TRBD1 on 5 matching bases. The CDR3 covers 11 residues. Germline CDR1 is MNHNY and CDR2 is SVGAGI (reference sequence). Between the trimmed V and J ends, which lost 5 bases and 6 bases, there was a span of 7 bases. The CDR3 region is CASSIRDGYTF. CDR3 coding DNA: TGTGCCAGCAGTATCAGGGATGGCTACACCTTC.

The V and J genes are TRBV5-1 and TRBJ1-3; D is undetermined. Looked up from germline, CDR1 is SGHRS and CDR2 is YFSETQ. The CDR3 spans 13 residues. Trimming took off 4 bases at V and 8 bases at J, with 13 bases between the two ends. CDR3 in amino acids: CASSPQGGDTIYF. CDR3 DNA: TGCGCCAGCAGCCCCCAAGGTGGCGACACCATATATTTT.

The gene calls are TRBV19 and TRBJ1-5; 11 nucleotides agree with TRBD1. The V gene's germline CDR1 is LNHDA and CDR2 SQIVND (reference sequence). The CDR3 spans 17 residues. The V gene end was trimmed by 5 bases and the J gene end by 3 bases; junction bases not matched to a gene: 9. CDR3 sequence: CASSSLRTGGPNQPQHF. The CDR3 DNA reads TGTGCCAGTAGTTCCCTTCGGACAGGGGGCCCCAATCAGCCCCAGCATTTT.

The gene calls are TRBV11-2 and TRBJ2-3, with TRBD1 matching 10 bases. This CDR3 is 16 amino acids long. CDR1 is SGHAT, CDR2 FQNNGV, per germline. The V segment lost 1 base and the J segment 3 bases; nucleotides outside the gene matches: 4. CDR3 sequence: CASSLARQGATDTQYF. Written as DNA, the CDR3 is TGTGCCAGCAGCTTAGCCCGACAGGGGGCTACAGATACGCAGTATTTT.

This clone was detected a few times. The J gene is TRBJ2-1, the V gene TRBV6-5; 8 nucleotides line up with TRBD2. The CDR3 runs to 15 residues. Germline loops: CDR1 MNHEY, CDR2 SVGAGI. V lost 6 bases, J lost 4 bases, and 8 bases stayed unmatched. This chain's CDR3 is CASSSRGGNYNEQFF. The CDR3 DNA follows: TGTGCCAGCAGCTCACGGGGGGGAAATTACAATGAGCAGTTCTTC.

This clone was counted a few times. The chain combines TRBV7-9 with TRBJ1-5, with TRBD1 identical over 8 bases. Germline V gene data show CDR1 as SEHNR and CDR2 as FQNEAQ (reference sequence). J lost 4 bases, V lost 1 base, and 0 bases had no gene match. This CDR3 contains 14 residues. The CDR3 region has the DNA TGTGCCAGCAGCTTAGGACAGGGGAATCAGCCCCAGCATTTT. It yields the protein CASSLGQGNQPQHF.

This chain uses TRBV5-1 with TRBJ2-2; the match to TRBD2 covers 11 bases. The CDR3 spans 16 residues. In germline, CDR1 is SGHRS, CDR2 YFSETQ. Trimming at V came to 4 bases and at J to 0 bases, leaving 2 bases not matched to a gene. CDR3 DNA sequence: TGCGCCAGCAGCCTGACTAGCGGGACGAACACCGGGGAGCTGTTTTTT. It encodes CASSLTSGTNTGELFF.

The gene calls are TRBV2 and TRBJ2-1, with 8 bases matching TRBD1. The germline gives CDR1 SNHLY, CDR2 FYNNEI. V shed 2 bases, J shed 6 bases, and the junction held 3 bases outside the gene matches. The CDR3 runs to 14 residues. The CDR3 DNA follows: TGTGCCAGCAGTGAACAGGGGGCAAGCAATGAGCAGTTCTTC. Translated, it gives CASSEQGASNEQFF.

The V gene is TRBV6-2 or TRBV6-3, the J gene TRBJ2-3; no definite D call. Trimming cost V 2 bases and J 0 bases, with 18 bases left between them. Germline CDR1 and CDR2: MNHEY and SVGEGT. There are 18 residues in the CDR3. The CDR3 DNA is TGTGCCAGCAGTTACAACCCTATCCGGACCTCTAGCACAGATACGCAGTATTTT. This gives the protein CASSYNPIRTSSTDTQYF.

The table lists this clone with a count of one. The V call is TRBV19, the J call TRBJ2-2, with 7 bases aligning to TRBD1. Germline trimming cut 3 bases from V and 1 base from J; bases unmatched to any gene: 11. Germline loops: CDR1 LNHDA, CDR2 SQIVND (reference sequence). The CDR3 totals 18 residues. The CDR3 protein is CASSIRGRVVGNTGELFF. In DNA form, the CDR3 reads TGTGCCAGTAGTATTAGGGGGCGAGTGGTGGGGAACACCGGGGAGCTGTTTTTT.

This clone was seen a handful of times. The chain recombines TRBV9 with TRBJ1-5; 7 bases are shared with TRBD1. Per germline, CDR1 SGDLS and CDR2 YYNGEE. Losses at the gene ends were 3 bases for V and 2 bases for J; bases not matched to a gene: 2. This CDR3 is built from 14 residues. DNA for the CDR3: TGTGCCAGCAGCGGGACAGGTGGCAATCAGCCCCAGCATTTT. As protein: CASSGTGGNQPQHF.

This clone appeared a few times. This chain links TRBV9 with TRBJ2-1; 8 nucleotides agree with TRBD1. CDR3 length: 17 amino acids. Germline lookup yields CDR1 SGDLS and CDR2 YYNGEE. V dropped 2 bases and J dropped 2; count of bases not matched to a gene: 9. CDR3 nucleotides: TGTGCCAGCAGCGTCGGCAACTCGGACAGGGCCTACAATGAGCAGTTCTTC. Translation gives CASSVGNSDRAYNEQFF. Variable domain in full (rest from reference TRBV9 and TRBJ2-1): DSGVTQTPKHLITATGQRVTLRCSPRSGDLSVYWYQQSLDQGLQFLIQYYNGEERAKGNILERFSAQQFPDLHSELNLSSLELGDSALYFCASSVGNSDRAYNEQFFGPGTRLTVL.

The rearrangement uses TRBV30 and TRBJ2-5; D gene unclear. Germline lookup yields CDR1 GTSNPN and CDR2 SVGIG (reference sequence). The V and J ends lost 1 base and 10 bases respectively, with 10 bases between them. The CDR3 covers 11 residues. DNA of the CDR3: TGTGCCTGGAGTGAATCCTGGCTCCAGTACTTC. This codes for CAWSESWLQYF.

The rearrangement joins TRBV5-1 to TRBJ1-1, with 9 bases lining up with TRBD1. The V segment lost 4 bases and the J segment 7 bases; nucleotides outside the gene matches: 17. The CDR3 runs 17 residues. CDR1 and CDR2 (germline): SGHRS, YFSETQ. For the CDR3, the DNA is TGCGCCAGCAGCCCTTTTCCTCCGGGACAGGGAGGTGATGAAGCTTTCTTT. Translated: CASSPFPPGQGGDEAFF.

This chain links TRBV4-1 with TRBJ1-5; TRBD1 might be the D (6 bases). V was cut by 4 bases and J by 7 bases, with 17 bases left in between. Germline V CDR1 and CDR2: MGHRA, YSYEKL. The CDR3 is 15 amino acids. The CDR3 DNA is TGCGCCAGCAGCCGAGGGGTGGGGGCGGCCCAGCCCCAGCATTTT. Translating gives CASSRGVGAAQPQHF.

This rearrangement joins TRBV4-1 to TRBJ1-5, with D uncertain. Trimming left V 3 bases short and J 5 bases short, with 11 bases between. The CDR3 consists of 14 residues. Germline V gives CDR1 MGHRA, CDR2 YSYEKL. DNA of the CDR3: TGCGCCAGCAGCCAGATAGGCAACGATCAGCCCCAGCATTTT. Encoded protein: CASSQIGNDQPQHF.

V usage is TRBV3-1 (or the pseudogene TRBV3-2) and J usage is TRBJ1-2, with a weak D call TRBD1 (6 bases). Germline lookup yields CDR1 LGHDT and CDR2 YNNKEL (reference sequence). The CDR3 consists of 13 residues. The germline V and J ends were trimmed by 4 bases and 6 bases, with 12 bases remaining between them. The CDR3 sequence is CASSLGRDNGYTF. The CDR3 bases are TGTGCCAGCAGCCTAGGCAGGGACAATGGCTACACCTTC.

This chain uses TRBV30 with TRBJ2-5; 7 positions match TRBD1. In germline, CDR1 is GTSNPN, CDR2 SVGIG (reference sequence). The CDR3 loop spans 12 amino acids. With 4 bases clipped from V and 7 bases from J, the junction kept 6 bases outside the gene matches. CDR3 protein: CAWKGAGRTQYF. The CDR3 DNA follows: TGTGCCTGGAAGGGGGCCGGAAGGACCCAGTACTTC.

This chain uses TRBV9 with TRBJ2-5, with D possibly TRBD1 on 6 matching bases. The V end lost 2 bases, the J end lost 5 bases, and 13 bases lay between the germline ends. CDR1 SGDLS and CDR2 YYNGEE come from the germline V gene. The CDR3 length is 14 residues. As DNA, the CDR3 is TGTGCCAGCAGCGTCACAGGGTCTGGGGAGACCCAGTACTTC. Translating it yields CASSVTGSGETQYF.

This clone has more than one count but fewer than ten. This chain connects TRBV2 to TRBJ1-1, with a tentative D call TRBD1 (5 bases). The germline V and J ends were trimmed by 7 bases and 4 bases, with 13 bases remaining between them. The CDR3 spans 13 residues. The germline V gene encodes CDR1 SNHLY and CDR2 FYNNEI. CDR3 amino acids: CASIETAGTEAFF. The CDR3 DNA reads TGTGCCAGCATAGAGACAGCGGGCACTGAAGCTTTCTTT.

V and J are TRBV4-1 and TRBJ2-2, with D tentatively TRBD1 or TRBD2 (5 bases each). Looked up from germline, CDR1 is MGHRA and CDR2 is YSYEKL. Between the trimmed V and J ends, which lost 4 bases and 1 base, there was a span of 13 bases. The CDR3 length is 16 residues. CDR3 bases: TGCGCCAGCAGCCTCCCCCAGGGACGGAACACCGGGGAGCTGTTTTTT. Residues: CASSLPQGRNTGELFF.

In DNA form, the CDR3 reads TGTGCCAGCAGTTTCCACCGGGCTTGGGGCACTGAAGCTTTCTTT. This encodes CASSFHRAWGTEAFF. The chain employs TRBV28 and TRBJ1-1; D is unclear. Germline assignment: CDR1 MDHEN and CDR2 SYDVKM. Between the trimmed V and J ends, which lost 3 bases and 4 bases, there was a span of 15 bases. CDR3 length equals 15 residues.

The chain couples TRBV6-6 to TRBJ2-1; TRBD2 aligns across 14 bases. The V and J ends lost 4 bases and 10 bases, in that order; junction bases with no gene match: 9. Germline CDR1 and CDR2: MNHNY and SVGAGI (reference sequence). The CDR3 consists of 16 residues. The CDR3 sequence: CASSSPGLAGVNEQFF. The CDR3 DNA is TGTGCCAGCAGTTCCCCGGGACTAGCGGGGGTAAACGAGCAGTTCTTC.

This chain joins TRBV4-3 and TRBJ1-2, with D possibly TRBD1 on 5 matching bases. The CDR3 runs to 15 residues. Trimming removed 1 base at V and 4 bases at J, with 13 bases between. Germline V CDR1 and CDR2: LGHNA, YSLEER. The CDR3 spells CASSQGSRGAYGYTF. CDR3 nucleotide sequence: TGCGCCAGCAGCCAAGGATCGCGGGGCGCCTATGGCTACACCTTC.

This clone was observed a handful of times. The chain recombines TRBV30 with TRBJ2-5; TRBD1 matches 9 bases. Germline loops: CDR1 GTSNPN, CDR2 SVGIG (reference sequence). V was pared by 3 bases and J by 5 bases, with 10 bases of the junction left unmatched. This CDR3 comprises 15 residues. DNA for the CDR3: TGTGCCTGGAGGTCCGGGACAGGGTCTTGGGAGACCCAGTACTTC. This translates into CAWRSGTGSWETQYF. Together with reference TRBV30 and TRBJ2-5, the CDR3 gives the full variable domain: SQTIHQWPATLVQPVGSPLSLECTVEGTSNPNLYWYRQAAGRGLQLLFYSVGIGQISSEVPQNLSASRPQDRQFILSSKKLLLSDSGFYLCAWRSGTGSWETQYFGPGTRLLVL.

This clone has a handful of counts. The rearrangement links TRBV25-1 to TRBJ1-6, with unresolved D. The CDR3 runs 14 residues. Germline values: CDR1 MGHDK, CDR2 SYGVNS. Trimming shortened V by 3 bases and J by 9 bases, and 12 bases separated the two germline ends. The CDR3 DNA is TGTGCCAGCAGTGACCAAAATAGCGGTTCACCCCTCCACTTT. Its protein is CASSDQNSGSPLHF.

CDR3 in DNA: TGCGCCAGCAGACCTTCCCCCGGGACAGGCTACGAGCAGTACGTC. Encoded protein: CASRPSPGTGYEQYV. V is TRBV5-1 and J is TRBJ2-7; 8 nucleotides match TRBD1. This CDR3 is built from 15 residues. Trimming at V came to 5 bases and at J to 3 bases, leaving 10 bases not matched to a gene. Germline V gene lookup returns CDR1 SGHRS and CDR2 YFSETQ.

This chain links TRBV19 with TRBJ2-3; 10 bases match TRBD2. The CDR3 has 17 residues. Germline V gives CDR1 LNHDA, CDR2 SQIVND (reference sequence). Trimming at V came to 5 bases and at J to 5 bases, leaving 13 bases not matched to a gene. CDR3: CASSRFGTSVSEDTQYF. The CDR3 bases are TGTGCCAGTAGTCGGTTCGGGACTAGCGTCTCGGAAGATACGCAGTATTTT. Full variable domain (remainder filled in from reference TRBV19 and TRBJ2-3): DGGITQSPKYLFRKEGQNVTLSCEQNLNHDAMYWYRQDPGQGLRLIYYSQIVNDFQKGDIAEGYSVSREKKESFPLTVTSAQKNPTAFYLCASSRFGTSVSEDTQYFGPGTRLTVL.

The chain carries TRBV28 and TRBJ2-5; D is undetermined. Germline CDR1 and CDR2: MDHEN and SYDVKM. V lost 2 bases, J lost 4 bases, and 8 bases lay in between. This CDR3 spans 13 amino acids. The CDR3 is CASSLGSVETQYF. CDR3 DNA sequence: TGTGCCAGCAGTTTAGGATCTGTAGAGACCCAGTACTTC.